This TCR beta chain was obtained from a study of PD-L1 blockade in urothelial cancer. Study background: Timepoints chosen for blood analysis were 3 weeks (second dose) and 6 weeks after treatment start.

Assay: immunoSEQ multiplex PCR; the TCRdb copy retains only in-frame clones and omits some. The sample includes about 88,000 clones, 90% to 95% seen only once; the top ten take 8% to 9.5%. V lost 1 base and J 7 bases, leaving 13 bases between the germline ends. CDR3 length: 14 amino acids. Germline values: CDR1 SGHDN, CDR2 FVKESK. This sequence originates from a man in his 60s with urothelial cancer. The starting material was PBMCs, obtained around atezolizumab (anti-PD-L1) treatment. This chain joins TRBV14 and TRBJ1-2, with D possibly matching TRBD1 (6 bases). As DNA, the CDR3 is TGTGCCAGCAGCCAAGGGGTCAGGGGAGCTGGCTACACCTTC. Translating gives CASSQGVRGAGYTF.